Sequencing of this TCR beta chain was carried out in a study of cytomegalovirus exposure and HLA in healthy donors. The wider study: Later, an analysis reported that the 110 or so validation repertoires had used the same platform as the approximately 660 first-cohort repertoires. Findings and caveats of the study: The study listed some 160 cytomegalovirus-associated TCR beta chains. Rare sequences made up most TCRs, while some public TCRs were found in many donors. Diagnosis of cytomegalovirus status made by the classifier reportedly showed high specificity and sensitivity.

V was trimmed by 4 bases and J by 2 bases, leaving 13 bases between them. Germline assignment: CDR1 SGHRS and CDR2 YFSETQ. This CDR3 contains 14 residues. Here immunoSEQ multiplex PCR was the method, and the copy in TCRdb shows in-frame clones only, minus some. The repertoire consists of about 240,000 clones, with approximately 83% occurring once and the leading ten covering around 1.2%. A note on this clone: Its specificity is not known.

Sequencing input: PBMCs. The chain couples TRBV5-1 to TRBJ2-7; TRBD1 might be the D (6 bases). The receptor was isolated from a woman in her twenties or thirties in good health and CMV-seropositive. This CDR3 reads CASSPAGVPYEQYF. The CDR3 DNA sequence: TGCGCCAGCAGCCCGGCAGGGGTCCCCTACGAGCAGTACTTC.